The clone carrying this T cell receptor (beta chain) was observed a single time. What it binds is not known. Trimming pared 4 bases from V and 10 bases from J, leaving 17 bases between. The CDR3 has 13 amino acids. The germline gives CDR1 SGHDT, CDR2 YYEEEE. This entry comes from a study of cytomegalovirus exposure and HLA in healthy donors. General study findings and limits: The finding came from a later analysis; first-cohort TCR clusters tended to co-occur in the roughly 120 validation repertoires. Most TCR sequences were seen very rarely across donors, but some public TCRs occurred in many.

Some clones are missing from TCRdb's copy, which holds only in-frame ones; the method was immunoSEQ multiplex PCR. Of 150,000 to 200,000 clones detected, about 82% appear once; the ten largest clones hold about 2.1%. This TCR derives from a man aged 25-45 years in good health and CMV-seropositive. The genes are TRBV5-6 and TRBJ2-5, with D perhaps matching TRBD2 (6 bases). The specimen was PBMCs. The CDR3 sequence: CASSTRPGGDQYF. CDR3 nucleotides: TGTGCCAGCAGCACCCGGCCGGGCGGGGACCAGTACTTC. The whole variable domain, filled in from reference TRBV5-6 and TRBJ2-5, reads DAGVTQSPTHLIKTRGQQVTLRCSPKSGHDTVSWYQQALGQGPQFIFQYYEEEERQRGNFPDRFSGHQFPNYSSELNVNALLLGDSALYLCASSTRPGGDQYFGPGTRLLVL.